This T cell receptor beta chain was recorded in a study of blood T cell repertoires in COVID-19 (dated by TCRdb to the early 2020s). For context, the study as a whole: The collaborator samples originated in the United States, Italy and Spain and spanned the acute and convalescent phases of COVID-19. Subjects who had been exposed to COVID-19, were actively infected with it, or had recovered from it provided the deeply sampled blood TCRbeta repertoires that made up the dataset. The repertoires were made available in a free public database intended to serve as a resource for research on the immune response to SARS-CoV-2. Samples were obtained from the ongoing ImmuneRACE study (first 160 participants) and from over 1,000 subjects provided by 6 global collaborators. Where HLA class I and class II types were available, the types were taken from metadata supplied by the sample provider, not from assay-based typing. The sample metadata nearly always contained a de-identified subject ID, COVID-19 status, age in years and sex. The material from the prospective study consisted of cDNA or gDNA derived from T cells, B-cell-depleted T cells, or PBMCs. Beyond this particular receptor, the publication reports: Clinical and demographic metadata were provided uncurated, with the amount varying by source and participant.

TCRbeta CDR3 regions were amplified from genomic DNA using the immunoSEQ Assay, a bias-controlled multiplex PCR. The published analysis was carried out like this. Within the assay, amplification of reference gene primers was used to estimate how many nucleated cells each sample contained. Sequence reads were collapsed and filtered to measure the absolute abundance of every unique TCRbeta CDR3 rearrangement. For each sample, productive Simpson clonality was calculated as the square root of Simpson's diversity index across productive rearrangements. In its TCRdb copy, this immuneACCESS table keeps in-frame sequences only and misses some clones. Where compared with another copy, unresolved V genes explain less than half of these, and the others have no known cause. V and J calls and clone size are given by that table; D and trimming were obtained from the DNA. Across this sample there are some 490,000 clones, with more than 85% seen only once. More than 7.5% of the sample is taken by the ten largest.

With respect to this clone: It lacks a known antigen. There are no base qualities to consult, and no much larger clone falls within one base.

Participants in the prospective study were enrolled through a virtual design, were aged 18 to 89 years, and lived in about 25 United States geographic areas. In the prospective study, cohorts were assigned on the basis of participant-reported clinical history obtained from a screening survey and a study questionnaire. ImmuneRACE Cohort 3 recovered participants were defined by two consecutive negative NP/OP PCR tests, healthcare professional clearance, or symptom resolution. Each participant in the prospective study had whole blood, serum and a nasopharyngeal or oropharyngeal swab collected by mobile phlebotomists. Over a roughly two-month period, participants in the prospective study had the option of providing additional blood draws and questionnaires. Blood samples from the prospective study were shipped frozen or at room temperature prior to DNA extraction. Sequenced: PBMCs or T cells enriched from blood (not recorded which). The sequence derives from a woman aged 55-69 years who had recovered from COVID-19.

The CDR3 sequence is CASSPYFRDREDFETQYF. The nucleotide sequence reads TGTGCCAGCAGTCCATATTTCCGGGACAGGGAGGATTTCGAGACCCAGTACTTC. This receptor chain uses TRBV28 and TRBJ2-5, with 9 central nucleotides matching TRBD1. V loses 5 bases at its end and J loses 5 bases; junction bases beyond the gene matches: 18. CDR1 and CDR2 (MDHEN, SYDVKM) derive from the germline V gene. The CDR3 starts with the cysteine, ends with the phenylalanine, and has 18 residues. The read is trimmed to its CDR3 DNA, 54 bases read in frame from base 1.